A single sample gave rise to the 27 T cell receptor beta chains below, sequenced in a study of T cell responses to AZD1222 COVID-19 vaccine. Sequencing used immunoSEQ multiplex PCR; TCRdb keeps in-frame clones, though not all of them. This table has 110,000 or so clones, approximately 90% appearing once. Sample: peripheral blood, taken on day 0 of AZD1222 vaccination. The origin of the receptors is an adult in good health.

V is TRBV7-9 and J is TRBJ1-2, with TRBD1 matching 8 bases. The CDR3 has 15 amino acids. After removal of 4 bases from V and 8 bases from J, the junction contained 12 bases not matched to a gene. The germline V gene has CDR1 SEHNR and CDR2 FQNEAQ (reference sequence). The DNA for the CDR3 is TGTGCCAGCAGCTCCCAGGGGGCGGAATTAGGAGGCTACACCTTC. The encoded protein is CASSSQGAELGGYTF.

The chain links TRBV28 to TRBJ2-7; TRBD1 aligns across 11 bases. The CDR3 has 15 amino acids. The germline V gene encodes CDR1 MDHEN and CDR2 SYDVKM. V lost 5 bases, J lost 3 bases, and 6 bases stayed unmatched. CDR3 sequence: CASSTIGTGGYEQYF. The CDR3 DNA reads TGTGCCAGCAGTACAATCGGGACAGGGGGCTACGAGCAGTACTTC.

This clone was seen just once. The chain couples TRBV5-6 to TRBJ2-5, with D tentatively TRBD1 (6 bases). V gave up 3 bases and J gave up 7 bases, with 25 bases separating them. Germline V gene lookup returns CDR1 SGHDT and CDR2 YYEEEE. The CDR3 length is 17 residues. The CDR3 DNA sequence: TGTGCCAGCAGCTCTGTCCGGGACACTCCACCTGGAGGGACCCAGTACTTC. Translating it yields CASSSVRDTPPGGTQYF. Full variable domain (missing parts from reference TRBV5-6 and TRBJ2-5): DAGVTQSPTHLIKTRGQQVTLRCSPKSGHDTVSWYQQALGQGPQFIFQYYEEEERQRGNFPDRFSGHQFPNYSSELNVNALLLGDSALYLCASSSVRDTPPGGTQYFGPGTRLLVL.

The chain combines TRBV9 with TRBJ2-1; 11 bases match TRBD2. V was pared by 2 bases and J by 8 bases, with 3 bases of the junction left unmatched. The CDR3 runs to 14 residues. The V gene's germline CDR1 is SGDLS and CDR2 YYNGEE. CDR3 bases: TGTGCCAGCAGCGTGGGACTAGCGGCGGATGAGCAGTTCTTC. This codes for CASSVGLAADEQFF. The full variable domain, its missing parts supplied by reference TRBV9 and TRBJ2-1, is DSGVTQTPKHLITATGQRVTLRCSPRSGDLSVYWYQQSLDQGLQFLIQYYNGEERAKGNILERFSAQQFPDLHSELNLSSLELGDSALYFCASSVGLAADEQFFGPGTRLTVL.

The chain has TRBV5-1 and TRBJ1-2, with 10 positions matching TRBD1. Trimming took 4 bases from V and 3 from J; bases not matched to a gene: 3. The germline V gene encodes CDR1 SGHRS and CDR2 YFSETQ. The length of the CDR3 is 14 residues. This CDR3 reads CASSPGQGDYGYTF. The CDR3 nucleotides are TGCGCCAGCAGCCCCGGACAGGGGGACTATGGCTACACCTTC.

The CDR3 DNA reads TGTGCCAGCAGTTCAAGAGAACAGAACACTGAAGCTTTCTTT. Its translation: CASSSREQNTEAFF. V gene TRBV6-2 or TRBV6-3 combines with J gene TRBJ1-1; D remains unclear. The CDR3 is 14 amino acids. Trimming stripped 4 bases from V and 1 base from J, with 10 bases between. Germline V CDR1 and CDR2: MNHEY, SVGEGT.

CDR3 in DNA: TGTGCCAGCAGCTTAGGTGTCAGTTTCTACGAGCAGTACTTC. This sequence encodes CASSLGVSFYEQYF. This chain uses TRBV7-9 with TRBJ2-7, with no clear D. Trimming cost V 1 base and J 3 bases, with 10 bases left between them. This CDR3 spans 14 amino acids. CDR1 SEHNR and CDR2 FQNEAQ come from the germline V gene (reference sequence).

V gene TRBV7-9 combines with J gene TRBJ1-4; the D is unclear. Germline V gene data show CDR1 as SEHNR and CDR2 as FQNEAQ (reference sequence). The CDR3 runs to 12 residues. V was trimmed by 3 bases and J by 8 bases, leaving 7 bases between them. CDR3 nucleotides: TGTGCCAGCAGCTTGGCTACAGAAAAACTGTTTTTT. Translated, it gives CASSLATEKLFF.

This clone showed up just a few times. The CDR3 protein is CASSPHRGAPFSGNTIYF. CDR3 coding DNA: TGTGCCAGCAGCCCCCATCGGGGAGCCCCTTTCTCTGGAAACACCATATATTTT. This rearrangement joins TRBV3-1 (or the pseudogene TRBV3-2) to TRBJ1-3, with unresolved D. The CDR3 length is 18 residues. Trimming took off 4 bases at V and 0 bases at J, with 19 bases between the two ends. Germline V gives CDR1 LGHDT, CDR2 YNNKEL (reference sequence).

The gene calls are TRBV12-3 or TRBV12-4 and TRBJ2-6, with unresolved D. This CDR3 is 13 amino acids long. Trimming left V 6 bases short and J 1 base short, with 4 bases between. The CDR3 DNA follows: TGTGCCAGCAGATGGTCTGGGGCCAACGTCCTGACTTTC. Encoded protein: CASRWSGANVLTF.

This clone was picked up one time. The V call is TRBV19, the J call TRBJ1-5, with D unresolved. CDR3 length equals 15 residues. Trimming took 0 bases from V and 0 from J, leaving 6 bases between them. Germline CDR1 reads LNHDA; CDR2 reads SQIVND (reference sequence). Here the CDR3 reads CASSIDGPSNQPQHF. As DNA, the CDR3 is TGTGCCAGTAGTATAGATGGCCCTAGCAATCAGCCCCAGCATTTT.

V usage is TRBV7-2 and J usage is TRBJ2-7; maybe TRBD1 (6 bases). Trimming pared 0 bases from V and 4 bases from J, leaving 13 bases between. The CDR3 extends over 15 amino acids. CDR1 is SGHTA and CDR2 is FQGNSA in the germline V gene. This CDR3 reads CASSLAGTSSYEQYF. The CDR3 DNA reads as TGTGCCAGCAGCTTAGCCGGGACATCCTCGTACGAGCAGTACTTC.

The rearrangement uses TRBV15 and TRBJ1-2; TRBD1 is a possible D gene (5 bases). The CDR3 sequence is 12 residues long. Germline values: CDR1 LNHNV, CDR2 YYDKDF (reference sequence). V lost 8 bases to trimming and J lost 8 bases, with 15 bases between them. The CDR3 DNA sequence: TGTGCCACCCCGAAGGGGCGCGAGGGCTACACCTTC. It specifies CATPKGREGYTF.

V and J are TRBV10-3 and TRBJ2-1, with 12 nucleotides matching TRBD2. Germline V lookup: CDR1 ENHRY, CDR2 SYGVKD. The CDR3 has 17 residues. Trimming at V came to 0 bases and at J to 8 bases, leaving 8 bases not matched to a gene. CDR3 amino acids: CAISESASGGARDEQFF. CDR3 DNA sequence: TGTGCCATCAGTGAGTCGGCTAGCGGGGGGGCGAGGGATGAGCAGTTCTTC.

The chain joins TRBV4-1 to TRBJ2-7; D remains ambiguous. Germline CDR1 and CDR2: MGHRA and YSYEKL. The CDR3 sequence is 14 residues long. The germline V and J ends were trimmed by 2 bases and 4 bases, with 12 bases remaining between them. In DNA form, the CDR3 reads TGCGCCAGCAGCCAAAAAAGGATAACATACGAGCAGTACTTC. It translates to CASSQKRITYEQYF.

This chain uses TRBV5-1 with TRBJ1-5; possible D gene TRBD1, 6 bases. This CDR3 has 15 residues. The germline V gene has CDR1 SGHRS and CDR2 YFSETQ. Trimming removed 5 bases from V and 4 bases from J, with 16 bases in between. The CDR3 is CASSPGGTSNQPQHF. The CDR3 coding sequence is TGCGCCAGCAGTCCTGGCGGGACAAGTAATCAGCCCCAGCATTTT. The full variable domain, completed using reference TRBV5-1 and TRBJ1-5, is KAGVTQTPRYLIKTRGQQVTLSCSPISGHRSVSWYQQTPGQGLQFLFEYFSETQRNKGNFPGRFSGRQFSNSRSEMNVSTLELGDSALYLCASSPGGTSNQPQHFGDGTRLSIL.

V gene TRBV9 combines with J gene TRBJ2-1, with 13 bases aligning to TRBD2. V shed 3 bases and J 8 bases; nucleotides not matched to a gene: 8. There are 16 residues in the CDR3. In germline, CDR1 is SGDLS, CDR2 YYNGEE. The CDR3 reads CASSALLAGGLDEQFF. DNA for the CDR3: TGTGCCAGCAGCGCCTTACTAGCGGGGGGGCTTGATGAGCAGTTCTTC. Combining the CDR3 with reference TRBV9 and TRBJ2-1 gives the whole variable domain DSGVTQTPKHLITATGQRVTLRCSPRSGDLSVYWYQQSLDQGLQFLIQYYNGEERAKGNILERFSAQQFPDLHSELNLSSLELGDSALYFCASSALLAGGLDEQFFGPGTRLTVL.

The chain recombines TRBV5-6 with TRBJ1-5; TRBD1 might be the D (5 bases). This CDR3 contains 14 residues. Trimming took 0 bases from V and 5 from J, leaving 9 bases between them. Germline values: CDR1 SGHDT, CDR2 YYEEEE. The CDR3 DNA follows: TGTGCCAGCAGCTTGGGCAGGGCGGATCAGCCCCAGCATTTT. Its translation: CASSLGRADQPQHF. The full variable domain, rest sourced from reference TRBV5-6 and TRBJ1-5, is DAGVTQSPTHLIKTRGQQVTLRCSPKSGHDTVSWYQQALGQGPQFIFQYYEEEERQRGNFPDRFSGHQFPNYSSELNVNALLLGDSALYLCASSLGRADQPQHFGDGTRLSIL.

This sequence joins TRBV11-2 and TRBJ2-1, with D possibly matching TRBD1 (5 bases). The CDR3 consists of 13 residues. Germline lookup yields CDR1 SGHAT and CDR2 FQNNGV. Trimming took off 3 bases at V and 5 bases at J, with 8 bases between the two ends. The CDR3 DNA reads as TGTGCCAGCAGCTTTCCAGGGAACAATGAGCAGTTCTTC. Its protein product is CASSFPGNNEQFF.

The V call is TRBV12-3 or TRBV12-4, the J call TRBJ2-5; perhaps TRBD1 as D (5 bases). With 11 bases removed from V and 1 base from J, the gap between germline ends came to 14 bases. The CDR3 sequence is 13 residues long. CDR3 DNA sequence: TGTGCCGGAAGGGTCGACAGCCAAGAGACCCAGTACTTC. This gives the protein CAGRVDSQETQYF.

In the case of this clone: A read error may produce the germline difference seen at one junction end. The chain links TRBV7-7 to TRBJ2-7; tentatively, D is TRBD1 (5 bases). This CDR3 is built from 15 residues. Germline-derived CDR1 and CDR2 are SSHAT and FNYEAQ (reference sequence). The CDR3 is CASSLAAGNSYEQYF. The CDR3 DNA is TGTGCTAGCAGCTTAGCTGCAGGGAACTCCTACGAGCAGTACTTC. The full variable domain, its missing parts supplied by reference TRBV7-7 and TRBJ2-7, is GAGVSQSPRYKVTKRGQDVTLRCDPISSHATLYWYQQALGQGPEFLTYFNYEAQPDKSGLPSDRFSAERPEGSISTLTIQRTEQRDSAMYRCASSLAAGNSYEQYFGPGTRLTVT.

The rearrangement uses TRBV2 and TRBJ1-5; TRBD1 is a possible D gene (6 bases). This CDR3 comprises 15 residues. CDR1 is SNHLY, CDR2 FYNNEI, per germline. V was cut by 6 bases and J by 3 bases, with 15 bases left in between. The CDR3 nucleotides are TGTGCCAGCAGGGGAATACAGGGACTCAATCAGCCCCAGCATTTT. It translates to CASRGIQGLNQPQHF.

V usage is TRBV11-2 and J usage is TRBJ2-2; unclear D gene. Trimming removed 5 bases at V and 1 base at J, with 8 bases between. This CDR3 has 14 residues. Germline V lookup: CDR1 SGHAT, CDR2 FQNNGV. The CDR3 DNA sequence: TGTGCCAGCAGCCGACGGTGGAACACCGGGGAGCTGTTTTTT. This translates into CASSRRWNTGELFF. The variable domain in full, completed from reference TRBV11-2 and TRBJ2-2, reads EAGVAQSPRYKIIEKRQSVAFWCNPISGHATLYWYQQILGQGPKLLIQFQNNGVVDDSQLPKDRFSAERLKGVDSTLKIQPAKLEDSAVYLCASSRRWNTGELFFGEGSRLTVL.

The rearrangement joins TRBV30 to TRBJ2-4; TRBD2 aligns across 8 bases. The CDR3 contains 15 residues. Germline trimming cut 4 bases from V and 1 base from J; bases unmatched to any gene: 6. Per germline, CDR1 GTSNPN and CDR2 SVGIG (reference sequence). The CDR3 DNA reads TGTGCCTGGATGGGTAGCGGGACCGCCAAAAACATTCAGTACTTC. Translated: CAWMGSGTAKNIQYF.

Only one count was recorded for this clone. The gene calls are TRBV6-2 or TRBV6-3 and TRBJ1-3; the D gene is possibly TRBD1 (6 bases). Germline CDR1 and CDR2: MNHEY and SVGEGT. Between the trimmed V and J ends, which lost 4 bases and 2 bases, there was a span of 9 bases. This CDR3 contains 14 residues. CDR3 region: CASSSGTPGNTIYF. CDR3 nucleotides: TGTGCCAGCAGTTCAGGGACACCTGGAAACACCATATATTTT.

The chain is built from TRBV2 and TRBJ2-7; tentative D call: TRBD2 (5 bases). The CDR3 runs 13 residues. Germline CDR1 is SNHLY and CDR2 is FYNNEI. V was clipped by 6 bases and J by 1 base, with 10 bases between them. This CDR3 is CASRPGTSYEQYF. The CDR3 bases are TGTGCCAGCAGGCCGGGAACTTCCTACGAGCAGTACTTC.

The chain uses TRBV27 and TRBJ2-7; the match to TRBD1 covers 11 bases. Germline values: CDR1 MNHEY, CDR2 SMNVEV (reference sequence). The length of the CDR3 is 17 residues. After removal of 7 bases from V and 0 bases from J, the junction contained 11 bases not matched to a gene. CDR3 sequence reads: CASTRAGTGGPSYEQYF. CDR3 bases: TGTGCCAGCACCCGGGCCGGGACAGGGGGTCCCTCCTACGAGCAGTACTTC.